This is a list of T cell receptor beta chains from one sample in a study of T cell changes during pregnancy in multiple sclerosis. Clones were sequenced by immunoSEQ multiplex PCR, and TCRdb holds only the in-frame ones, with some missing. The sample lists some 31,000 clones; roughly 87% were seen once. Sample: CD8+ T cells from peripheral blood mononuclear cells, taken in the third trimester of pregnancy. The receptors originated from a female donor with multiple sclerosis, enrolled in a pregnancy study. The CDR3 runs from the conserved cysteine through the conserved F or W. D genes are given only for firm matches. A clone size is listed for some rows: how often the clone was seen (once, few, many), or a class if it is expanded.

TRBJ1-3 | TRBV5-1 | . | . | TGCGCCAGCAGCCTAGGACAGCGGAGTTCTGGAAACACCATATATTTT | CASSLGQRSSGNTIYF
TRBJ2-1 | TRBV5-4 | . | TRBD2 | TGTGCCAGCAGCTACGGGACTAGCGGCCTCAATGAGCAGTTCTTC | CASSYGTSGLNEQFF
TRBJ1-6 | TRBV5-1 | . | TRBD1 | TGCGCCAGCAGCTTGAAAGGACAGGGGCTCTATTCACCCCTCCACTTT | CASSLKGQGLYSPLHF
TRBJ2-7 | TRBV11-2 | . | TRBD2 | TGTGCCAGCAGCTACGGGACTAGCGGGAGCTACGAGCAGTACTTC | CASSYGTSGSYEQYF
TRBJ2-6 | TRBV28 | . | . | TGTGCCAGCAGTTTAACAGGGTTAGGTGGGGGGGCCAACGTCCTGACTTTC | CASSLTGLGGGANVLTF
TRBJ2-5 | TRBV6-1 | . | TRBD2 | TGTGCCGCGGGGGAGGCGGGAGAGACCCAGTACTTC | CAAGEAGETQYF
TRBJ2-7 | TRBV30 | . | TRBD2 | TGTGCCTGGAGTGTAGCGGGGTCCTACGAGCAGTACTTC | CAWSVAGSYEQYF
TRBJ2-7 | TRBV27 | . | TRBD1 | TGTGCCAGCAGTTTATCAAGGGGGGACAGGGCTTACGAGCAGTACTTC | CASSLSRGDRAYEQYF
TRBJ2-5 | TRBV29-1 | . | . | TGCAGCGTTATTAACAGGGACGAGGGAGAGACCCAGTACTTC | CSVINRDEGETQYF
TRBJ2-5 | TRBV7-6 | . | TRBD2 | TGTGCCAGCAGCTTATCGACTAGCCGACGAGAGACCCAGTACTTC | CASSLSTSRRETQYF
TRBJ2-7 | TRBV30 | . | . | TGTGCCTGGAGTGTAGACAGGCCGAGCTCCTACGAGCAGTACTTC | CAWSVDRPSSYEQYF
TRBJ2-1 | TRBV5-4 | once | TRBD1 | TGTGCCAGCAGCCCGAGGGACAGGGCAGCATTCAATGAGCAGTTCTTC | CASSPRDRAAFNEQFF
TRBJ2-1 | TRBV19 | . | TRBD1 | TGTGCCAGTACCCCCGGACAGGGATACAATGAGCAGTTCTTC | CASTPGQGYNEQFF
TRBJ2-7 | TRBV27 | . | TRBD2 | TGTGCCAGCAGAGCTAGCGGGGGCTCCTACGAGCAGTACTTC | CASRASGGSYEQYF
TRBJ1-1 | TRBV5-1 | . | TRBD1 | TGCGCCAGCAGAGACGGGACAGGGGACGAAGCTTTCTTT | CASRDGTGDEAFF
TRBJ1-5 | TRBV15 | once | . | TGTGCCACCGCAGGGGACACCTATCAGCCCCAGCATTTT | CATAGDTYQPQHF
TRBJ2-7 | TRBV9 | . | . | TGTGCCAGCAGCGTGACAGGTTCCAGCTCCTACGAGCAGTACTTC | CASSVTGSSSYEQYF
TRBJ2-7 | TRBV13 | . | TRBD1 | TGTGCCAGCAGTTCCCGAGCGAACCGGGACAGGGACCCTTACGAGCAGTACTTC | CASSSRANRDRDPYEQYF
TRBJ2-1 | TRBV7-8 | . | . | TGTGCCAGCAGCTTAGAGTTCACCGGGGCTATCCGGGGGTTGTTCTTC | CASSLEFTGAIRGLFF
TRBJ1-3 | TRBV7-2 | once | TRBD1 | TGTGCCAGCAGCTTAAGGACAGGGTCTGGAAACACCATATATTTT | CASSLRTGSGNTIYF
TRBJ1-1 | TRBV6-1 | . | . | TGTGCCAGCATAAAGAGGAACACTGAAGCTTTCTTT | CASIKRNTEAFF
TRBJ2-2 | TRBV2 | . | TRBD1 | TGTGCCAGCAGTGGATCGACAGGGGGGAGACCCGGGGAGCTGTTTTTT | CASSGSTGGRPGELFF
TRBJ2-2 | TRBV9 | once | TRBD2 | TGTGCCAGCAGCGTAGCGGCGGGAGTAACCGGGGAGCTGTTTTTT | CASSVAAGVTGELFF
TRBJ1-5 | TRBV6-1 | once | . | TGTGCCAGCAGTGAATTGGTGGGGAGGAATCAGCCCCAGCATTTT | CASSELVGRNQPQHF
TRBJ1-1 | TRBV6-5 | . | . | TGTGCCAGCAGTTACCATAAAGGGGCGCGCACTGAAGCTTTCTTT | CASSYHKGARTEAFF
TRBJ2-6 | TRBV28 | . | TRBD1 | TGTGCCAGCAGTTTGATCGTGGGACAGGACTCTGGGGCCAACGTCCTGACTTTC | CASSLIVGQDSGANVLTF
TRBJ1-4 | TRBV7-9 | . | . | TGTGCCAGCAGCTTAAGGACAGAGCCTGAAAAACTGTTTTTT | CASSLRTEPEKLFF
TRBJ2-3 | TRBV10-3 | . | . | TGTGCCATCAGTGCCGAATCTCAACTGGATACGCAGTATTTT | CAISAESQLDTQYF
TRBJ2-7 | TRBV2 | . | TRBD2 | TGTGCCAGTACTAGCGGCTACGAGCAGTACTTC | CASTSGYEQYF
TRBJ2-5 | TRBV27 | . | . | TGTGCCAGCAGTTTATCCTTCCCTCGAGGAACCCACGAGACCCAGTACTTC | CASSLSFPRGTHETQYF
TRBJ1-1 | TRBV30 | . | TRBD1 | TGTGCCTGGACGACAGGGGTGAACACTGAAGCTTTCTTT | CAWTTGVNTEAFF
TRBJ2-7 | TRBV2 | once | TRBD1 | TGTGCCAGCAGTGGGGGACAGGGATACGACGAGCAGTACTTC | CASSGGQGYDEQYF
TRBJ2-3 | TRBV7-3 | . | TRBD2 | TGTGCCAGCAGCGGTAGCGGGGGCCGCTCAGATACGCAGTATTTT | CASSGSGGRSDTQYF
TRBJ2-1 | TRBV7-6 | . | TRBD2 | TGTGCCAGCAGCGTGGGACTAGCGTCTTACAATGAGCAGTTCTTC | CASSVGLASYNEQFF
TRBJ1-1 | TRBV27 | . | TRBD1 | TGTGCCAGCAGTTTATCGAACAGGGGGCGAACTGAAGCTTTCTTT | CASSLSNRGRTEAFF
TRBJ1-6 | TRBV20-1 | once | TRBD1 | TGCAGTGCTACACCAGGGGGACCCCTCCACTTT | CSATPGGPLHF
TRBJ2-3 | TRBV4-1 | . | TRBD2 | TGCGCCAGCAGCCAAGCCGGGACTAGGGCGAATTTTTTCACAGATACGCAGTATTTT | CASSQAGTRANFFTDTQYF
TRBJ2-7 | TRBV10-3 | once | . | TGTGCCATCAACGGGGACAATTCCTACGAGCAGTACTTC | CAINGDNSYEQYF
TRBJ2-2 | TRBV4-2 | . | . | TGTGCCAGCAGCCAAGACAGGGACACCGGGGAGCTGTTTTTT | CASSQDRDTGELFF
TRBJ1-1 | TRBV7-8 | . | TRBD1 | TGTGCCAGCAGCTTGTTAGGCGCAGGGGGGATCGGCACTGAAGCTTTCTTT | CASSLLGAGGIGTEAFF
TRBJ2-1 | TRBV5-4 | . | TRBD2 | TGTGCCAGCAGCCTTAAGCGGGAGAGACACAATGAGCAGTTCTTC | CASSLKRERHNEQFF
TRBJ2-7 | TRBV5-1 | . | . | TGCGCCAGCAGTATCTTTAGCGGAGCCCTCTACGAGCAGTACTTC | CASSIFSGALYEQYF
TRBJ1-2 | TRBV28 | . | . | TGTGCCAGCAGTAGATACCGGGATCAATCTAACTATGGCTACACCTTC | CASSRYRDQSNYGYTF
TRBJ2-1 | TRBV7-6 | . | TRBD2 | TGTGCCAGCAGTCGACTAGCGTACGTGGGAAATGAGCAGTTCTTC | CASSRLAYVGNEQFF
TRBJ2-1 | TRBV27 | . | . | TGTGCCAGCGGCCCACAGGGAAATGAGCAGTTCTTC | CASGPQGNEQFF
TRBJ2-7 | TRBV7-9 | . | TRBD1 | TGTGCCAGCAGCTCCCCCGACAGGGTACGCGAGCAGTACTTC | CASSSPDRVREQYF
TRBJ2-1 | TRBV28 | many | . | TGTGCCAGCAGTTCGTCGACAGACAATGAGCAGTTCTTC | CASSSSTDNEQFF
TRBJ2-1 | TRBV1 | once | . | TGCACCAGCAGCCAAGAATCGGGACTAGGGGTGTTGAATGAGCAGTTCTTC | CTSSQESGLGVLNEQFF
TRBJ1-2 | TRBV4-2 | . | . | TGTGCCAGCAGCCGCAGGGGTACCGGCTACACCTTC | CASSRRGTGYTF
TRBJ2-3 | TRBV29-1 | once | TRBD1 | TGCAGCGGGAGGGGACAGGGATGGGACACAGATACGCAGTATTTT | CSGRGQGWDTDTQYF